The entry below describes one TCR beta chain. Germline V CDR1 and CDR2: LGHDT, YNNKEL (reference sequence). The CDR3 is 16 residues long. The V end lost 0 bases, the J end lost 3 bases, and 14 bases lay between the germline ends. Repertoires were generated with immunoSEQ multiplex PCR, while TCRdb's copy carries only in-frame clones and drops some. The table includes 10,000 to 12,000 clones, roughly 83% detected once. The sample originates from a study of T cell repertoires in MIS-A myocarditis. The chain links TRBV3-1 (or the pseudogene TRBV3-2) to TRBJ1-2, with D possibly being TRBD1 (5 bases). The sequence came from a man between 18 and 29 years old with fulminant myocarditis from multisystem inflammatory syndrome in adults (MIS-A) after COVID-19. What was sequenced was right ventricle heart tissue obtained at autopsy. As DNA, the CDR3 is TGTGCCAGCAGCCAAGATATCAGGGTGTCGTACTATGGCTACACCTTC. Its translation: CASSQDIRVSYYGYTF.